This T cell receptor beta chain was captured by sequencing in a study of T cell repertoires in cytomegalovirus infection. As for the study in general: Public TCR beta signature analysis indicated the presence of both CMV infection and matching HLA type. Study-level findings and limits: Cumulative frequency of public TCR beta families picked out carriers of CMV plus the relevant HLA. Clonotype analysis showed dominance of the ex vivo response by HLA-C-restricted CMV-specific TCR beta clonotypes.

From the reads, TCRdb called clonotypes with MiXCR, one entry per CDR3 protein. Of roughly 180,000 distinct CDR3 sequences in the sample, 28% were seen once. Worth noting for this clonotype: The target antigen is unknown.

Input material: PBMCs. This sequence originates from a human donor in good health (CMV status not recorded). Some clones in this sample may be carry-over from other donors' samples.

CDR3 residues: CASTQGGAYEQYF. The CDR3, as DNA: TGTGCCAGCACCCAGGGGGGGGCCTACGAGCAGTACTTC. The chain couples TRBV6-2 or TRBV6-3 to TRBJ2-7; D is perhaps TRBD1 or TRBD2 (7 bases each). Trimming left V 7 bases short and J 2 bases short, with 12 bases between. This CDR3 comprises 13 residues. Germline CDR1 MNHEY, CDR2 SVGEGT.